This TCR beta chain appears in the sequencing data of a study of control samples from healthy donors and cancer patients. The data were produced by immunoSEQ multiplex PCR, yet TCRdb's version contains in-frame clones alone and is incomplete. The sample holds about 190,000 clones; about 91% are singletons and the top ten take over 1.5%. Germline loops: CDR1 SGHAT, CDR2 FQNNGV. The CDR3 has 16 amino acids. Trimming removed 3 bases from V and 5 bases from J; junction bases left unmatched: 10. The receptor comes from a man under 40 in good health. The V and J genes are TRBV11-2 and TRBJ2-5, with 9 bases matching TRBD1. The sample was blood. The CDR3 sequence: CASSFVTGGLGETQYF. The CDR3 region has the DNA TGTGCCAGCAGCTTCGTAACAGGGGGCCTAGGGGAGACCCAGTACTTC.